These 32 T cell receptor beta chains came from one sample sequenced in a study of blood T cells in healthy people across ages. It was with a sample-barcoded 5' primer and a J-beta primer mix that a second PCR of roughly 6 to 12 cycles was run. One entry per CDR3 protein, called by TCRdb with MiXCR from the 5' RACE reads. The table lists around 1,700,000 distinct CDR3 sequences, 28% of them singletons. Specimen: blood. The receptors originated from a woman under 40 in good health.

The chain combines TRBV4-1 with TRBJ1-5; no reliable D call. CDR3 length equals 15 residues. Germline V gene lookup returns CDR1 MGHRA and CDR2 YSYEKL. Trimming removed 4 bases at V and 3 bases at J, with 13 bases between. CDR3 nucleotide sequence: TGCGCCAGCAGCCGGACCGATGGGGACAATCAGCCCCAGCATTTT. The encoded protein is CASSRTDGDNQPQHF.

J is TRBJ1-2 and V is TRBV5-6; a possible D gene is TRBD1 (5 bases). Trimming stripped 3 bases from V and 7 bases from J, with 10 bases between. Looked up from germline, CDR1 is SGHDT and CDR2 is YYEEEE. This CDR3 region has 12 residues. CDR3: CASSWDGVGYTF. The DNA of the CDR3 is TGTGCCAGCAGCTGGGACGGGGTTGGCTACACCTTC.

Concerning this clonotype itself: The CDR3 does not end in the conserved phenylalanine or tryptophan, so this is likely a read error. This rearrangement joins TRBV27 to TRBJ2-5; D is perhaps TRBD1 or TRBD2 (6 bases each). Germline lookup yields CDR1 MNHEY and CDR2 SMNVEV (reference sequence). V was trimmed by 5 bases and J by 4 bases, leaving 14 bases between them. The CDR3 totals 14 residues. The CDR3 loop is CASSPPGGGETQYV. The CDR3 bases are TGTGCCAGCAGTCCCCCCGGGGGCGGAGAGACCCAGTACGTC.

The chain recombines TRBV12-3 or TRBV12-4 with TRBJ2-2; D is unclear. The CDR3 runs to 14 residues. Trimming pared 6 bases from V and 6 bases from J, leaving 14 bases between. CDR3 protein: CASRFPPGPGELFF. In DNA form, the CDR3 reads TGTGCCAGCAGGTTCCCCCCCGGGCCCGGGGAGCTGTTTTTT.

This chain links TRBV20-1 with TRBJ1-4; D may be TRBD1 (5 bases). V lost 3 bases, J lost 8 bases, and 13 bases lay in between. Germline CDR1 and CDR2: DFQATT and SNEGSKA (reference sequence). CDR3 length: 13 residues. The CDR3 loop reads CSASGGTDEKLFF. CDR3 bases: TGCAGTGCTAGTGGTGGGACGGACGAAAAACTGTTTTTT.

This clonotype was counted between two and nine times. The CDR3 loop is CSVVSRDGGELFF. The CDR3 DNA reads TGCAGCGTTGTCAGTAGGGACGGCGGGGAGCTGTTTTTT. The chain combines TRBV29-1 with TRBJ2-2, with D tentatively TRBD1 or TRBD2 (5 bases each). This CDR3 has 13 amino acids. V lost 4 bases, J lost 7 bases, and 13 bases lay in between. The V gene's germline CDR1 is SQVTM and CDR2 ANQGSEA.

This clonotype appeared a single time. The chain couples TRBV20-1 to TRBJ1-1, with 8 bases lining up with TRBD1. This CDR3 region has 17 residues. Germline assignment: CDR1 DFQATT and CDR2 SNEGSKA (reference sequence). J lost 4 bases, V lost 8 bases, and 21 bases had no gene match. The CDR3 sequence: CSPRNRDRSLRGTEAFF. The CDR3 DNA sequence: TGCAGTCCACGAAACCGGGACAGGAGTCTCAGGGGCACTGAAGCTTTCTTT.

This sequence joins TRBV14 and TRBJ2-1; D is unresolved. Germline V gene sequence: CDR1 SGHDN, CDR2 FVKESK. V dropped 0 bases and J dropped 0 bases, with 15 bases sitting between them. The CDR3 length is 18 residues. CDR3 sequence (DNA): TGTGCCAGCAGCCAAGATGTCCTAGGTGGAAGCTCCTACAATGAGCAGTTCTTC. This encodes CASSQDVLGGSSYNEQFF. Together with reference TRBV14 and TRBJ2-1, the CDR3 gives the full variable domain: EAGVTQFPSHSVIEKGQTVTLRCDPISGHDNLYWYRRVMGKEIKFLLHFVKESKQDESGMPNNRFLAERTGGTYSTLKVQPAELEDSGVYFCASSQDVLGGSSYNEQFFGPGTRLTVL.

This clonotype was counted ten times or more. This chain uses TRBV5-1 with TRBJ2-3; 9 bases agree with TRBD2. J lost 2 bases, V lost 1 base, and 5 bases had no gene match. This CDR3 has 16 residues. The germline V gene has CDR1 SGHRS and CDR2 YFSETQ. The CDR3 loop is CASSLFSGGSTDTQYF. As DNA, the CDR3 is TGCGCCAGCAGCTTGTTTAGCGGGGGATCCACAGATACGCAGTATTTT.

The genes are TRBV10-3 and TRBJ1-2, with D unresolved. Germline V lookup: CDR1 ENHRY, CDR2 SYGVKD. The CDR3 is 14 residues long. V shed 7 bases and J shed 0 bases, with 12 bases lying between them. DNA for the CDR3: TGTGCCATCAAGGACGGTATAGCTAACTATGGCTACACCTTC. This sequence encodes CAIKDGIANYGYTF.

A remark on this clonotype: The germline gene is not matched at one end of the junction; a read error may be the cause. This rearrangement joins TRBV5-1 to TRBJ2-7; possible D gene TRBD2, 5 bases. The CDR3 sequence is 11 residues long. Germline-derived CDR1 and CDR2 are SGHRS and YFSETQ. The CDR3 loop reads CASTEGYKQYF. CDR3 coding DNA: TGCGCCAGTACTGAGGGCTACAAGCAGTACTTC.

V usage is TRBV14 and J usage is TRBJ2-2; 8 nucleotides match TRBD1. The CDR3 extends over 17 amino acids. Germline V gives CDR1 SGHDN, CDR2 FVKESK. Trimming took 3 bases from V and 0 from J; bases not matched to a gene: 6. CDR3 nucleotide sequence: TGTGCCAGCAGCCAGGACAGGGTTCTCGCGAACACCGGGGAGCTGTTTTTT. This encodes CASSQDRVLANTGELFF.

V is TRBV2 and J is TRBJ2-5; 7 nucleotides line up with TRBD2. The J call is uncertain, as TRBJ2-7 better fits the DNA end. From germline, CDR1 is SNHLY and CDR2 FYNNEI. There are 14 residues in the CDR3. Written as DNA, the CDR3 is TGTGCCAGCAGTGCCCGGGGGGTCCGCGACGAGCAGTACTTC. As protein: CASSARGVRDEQYF.

V and J are TRBV11-2 and TRBJ1-2; weak D call: TRBD1 (5 bases). Germline values: CDR1 SGHAT, CDR2 FQNNGV. V gave up 4 bases and J gave up 7 bases, with 13 bases separating them. The CDR3 is 13 residues long. CDR3 sequence (DNA): TGTGCCAGCAGCTACGCCGGGGCCCCTGGCTACACCTTC. This encodes CASSYAGAPGYTF.

The chain uses TRBV11-2 and TRBJ2-3; 10 bases are a match to TRBD1. The V gene end was trimmed by 7 bases and the J gene end by 3 bases; junction bases not matched to a gene: 13. Germline lookup yields CDR1 SGHAT and CDR2 FQNNGV. The CDR3 totals 17 residues. The CDR3 sequence is CASNSHEGQGFTDTQYF. As DNA, the CDR3 is TGTGCCAGCAACTCCCATGAGGGACAGGGGTTTACAGATACGCAGTATTTT.

This clonotype was seen more than once but under ten times. This sequence joins TRBV28 and TRBJ2-7; possible D gene TRBD2, 7 bases. Near its end, the DNA agrees better with TRBJ2-5, so the J call may be wrong. Per germline, CDR1 MDHEN and CDR2 SYDVKM. CDR3 size: 16 residues. The CDR3 spells CASSPPQGRVGETQYF. In nucleotides, the CDR3 is TGTGCCAGCAGTCCCCCGCAGGGGAGGGTTGGAGAGACCCAGTACTTC.

There are many counts of this clonotype. The chain has TRBV7-2 and TRBJ2-3; 11 nucleotides agree with TRBD2. CDR3 length equals 16 residues. J lost 2 bases, V lost 5 bases, and 6 bases had no gene match. In germline, CDR1 is SGHTA, CDR2 FQGNSA. The CDR3 DNA sequence: TGTGCCAGCAGCCCCGGGACTAGCGGATACACAGATACGCAGTATTTT. Protein product: CASSPGTSGYTDTQYF.

The rearrangement links TRBV25-1 to TRBJ1-1; D is uncertain. Germline values: CDR1 MGHDK, CDR2 SYGVNS. This CDR3 has 18 residues. The germline V and J ends were trimmed by 3 bases and 1 base, with 21 bases remaining between them. The CDR3, as DNA: TGTGCCAGCAGTGAGGTGTTTGCTAAGGGCAGGACGAACACTGAAGCTTTCTTT. Protein product: CASSEVFAKGRTNTEAFF. Full variable domain (remainder filled in from reference TRBV25-1 and TRBJ1-1): EADIYQTPRYLVIGTGKKITLECSQTMGHDKMYWYQQDPGMELHLIHYSYGVNSTEKGDLSSESTVSRIRTEHFPLTLESARPSHTSQYLCASSEVFAKGRTNTEAFFGQGTRLTVV.

This clonotype was seen many times. V usage is TRBV29-1 and J usage is TRBJ2-5; D is possibly TRBD1 or TRBD2 (5 bases each). Trimming pared 7 bases from V and 4 bases from J, leaving 16 bases between. This CDR3 is built from 13 residues. Germline assignment: CDR1 SQVTM and CDR2 ANQGSEA. This CDR3 is CSGWDAGGETQYF. The CDR3 DNA reads TGCAGCGGGTGGGACGCCGGAGGAGAGACCCAGTACTTC.

Ten or more counts support this clonotype. This chain joins TRBV9 and TRBJ2-1; D possibly corresponds to TRBD1 (6 bases). Germline-derived CDR1 and CDR2 are SGDLS and YYNGEE. The V gene lost 4 bases and the J gene lost 6 bases, with 17 bases spanning the gap. The CDR3 has 15 residues. The CDR3 is CASSQGLRGLNEQFF. The DNA of the CDR3 is TGTGCCAGCAGCCAGGGGCTTAGGGGCCTCAATGAGCAGTTCTTC. The full variable domain, with the rest looked up from reference TRBV9 and TRBJ2-1, is DSGVTQTPKHLITATGQRVTLRCSPRSGDLSVYWYQQSLDQGLQFLIQYYNGEERAKGNILERFSAQQFPDLHSELNLSSLELGDSALYFCASSQGLRGLNEQFFGPGTRLTVL.

This clonotype has just a few counts. J is TRBJ1-2 and V is TRBV28, with a tentative D call TRBD1 (5 bases). Germline V CDR1 and CDR2: MDHEN, SYDVKM. V was cut by 5 bases and J by 8 bases, with 21 bases left in between. This CDR3 is 15 amino acids long. For the CDR3, the DNA is TGTGCCAGCAGTCGAGCGGGGCGCACAACTAACGGCTACACCTTC. Protein: CASSRAGRTTNGYTF.

In this sample, this clonotype turned up many times. This sequence joins TRBV27 and TRBJ2-7; the match to TRBD2 covers 7 bases. Germline V gives CDR1 MNHEY, CDR2 SMNVEV (reference sequence). The CDR3 consists of 13 residues. The junction had 11 bases not matched to a gene; V was cut back by 10 bases and J by 5 bases. As DNA, the CDR3 is TGTGCCACCGCACGGGCGGGGAGGGACGAGCAGTACTTC. Amino acid sequence: CATARAGRDEQYF.

The chain carries TRBV19 and TRBJ1-1, with a tentative D call TRBD1 (5 bases). Between the trimmed V and J ends, which lost 4 bases and 5 bases, there was a span of 11 bases. This CDR3 region has 13 residues. The V gene's germline CDR1 is LNHDA and CDR2 SQIVND (reference sequence). The CDR3 region is CASSRVEGTEAFF. The DNA of the CDR3 is TGTGCCAGTAGTAGAGTTGAGGGGACTGAAGCTTTCTTT.

V is TRBV11-3 and J is TRBJ2-7; D possibly corresponds to TRBD1 (5 bases). The germline V gene has CDR1 SGHNT and CDR2 YENEEA. The CDR3 extends over 15 amino acids. Trimming removed 0 bases from V and 2 bases from J, with 11 bases in between. Written as DNA, the CDR3 is TGTGCCAGCAGCTTAGACAACTCGACAGCCTACGAGCAGTACTTC. Residues: CASSLDNSTAYEQYF.

This clonotype was seen more than once but under ten times. The CDR3 protein is CASSLVTSGTETQYF. CDR3 bases: TGTGCCAGCAGCTTAGTGACTAGCGGAACAGAGACCCAGTACTTC. The chain uses TRBV11-2 and TRBJ2-5, with 9 bases aligning to TRBD2. Per the germline V gene, CDR1 is SGHAT and CDR2 is FQNNGV. Trimming at V came to 1 base and at J to 4 bases, leaving 4 bases not matched to a gene. This CDR3 has 15 residues.

The CDR3 here is CASSLTGRAYEQFF. Here the CDR3 DNA reads TGTGCCAGCAGCCTGACAGGCCGAGCCTACGAGCAGTTCTTC. The V gene is TRBV6-5, the J gene TRBJ2-1; possibly TRBD1 for D (6 bases). CDR1 is MNHEY and CDR2 is SVGAGI in the germline V gene. The CDR3 spans 14 residues. V was trimmed by 6 bases and J by 10 bases, leaving 19 bases between them.

In regard to this clonotype: Since a much larger clone is just one base distant, this may be a read error. CDR3 bases: TGCGCCAGCAGTGATGAGGGGGGGCCCAAGCAGTACTTC. This gives the protein CASSDEGGPKQYF. The J gene is TRBJ2-7, the V gene TRBV10-2, with D maybe TRBD2 (7 bases). The CDR3 contains 13 residues. The germline CDR1 and CDR2 sequences are WSHSY and SAAADI. V was cut by 3 bases and J by 8 bases, with 14 bases left in between.

The rearrangement links TRBV2 to TRBJ1-2, with a possible D match to TRBD1 (5 bases). CDR1 SNHLY and CDR2 FYNNEI come from the germline V gene. Between the trimmed V and J ends, which lost 6 bases and 10 bases, there was a span of 18 bases. The CDR3 length is 13 residues. The CDR3 reads CASSAGTRWDYTF. As DNA, the CDR3 is TGTGCCAGCAGCGCCGGGACCCGCTGGGACTACACCTTC.

The chain combines TRBV2 with TRBJ2-7, with D tentatively TRBD2 (6 bases). The CDR3 has 13 residues. The germline V gene has CDR1 SNHLY and CDR2 FYNNEI. Trimming stripped 10 bases from V and 4 bases from J, with 17 bases between. The CDR3 coding sequence is TGTGCCACCGGAGCGGACGGGAGATACGAGCAGTACTTC. It yields the protein CATGADGRYEQYF.

V usage is TRBV25-1 and J usage is TRBJ2-1; D remains unclear. The CDR3 totals 12 residues. The V and J ends lost 6 bases and 6 bases respectively, with 9 bases between them. In germline, CDR1 is MGHDK, CDR2 SYGVNS. CDR3 bases: TGTGCCAGCAGAGGCAGCGTCAATGAGCAGTTCTTC. This gives the protein CASRGSVNEQFF.

This clonotype is a singleton in its sample. The V call is TRBV9, the J call TRBJ1-3; TRBD1 matches at 8 bases. V shed 3 bases and J 2 bases; nucleotides not matched to a gene: 7. The CDR3 covers 16 residues. CDR1 is SGDLS, CDR2 YYNGEE, per germline. The CDR3 loop reads CASSGPGGVTGNTIYF. The CDR3 nucleotides read TGTGCCAGCAGCGGACCAGGGGGCGTGACTGGAAACACCATATATTTT. Filled out from reference TRBV9 and TRBJ1-3, the complete variable domain reads DSGVTQTPKHLITATGQRVTLRCSPRSGDLSVYWYQQSLDQGLQFLIQYYNGEERAKGNILERFSAQQFPDLHSELNLSSLELGDSALYFCASSGPGGVTGNTIYFGEGSWLTVV.

This clonotype was found many times. This chain links TRBV12-3 or TRBV12-4 with TRBJ2-7; TRBD1 matches 9 bases. J gave up 7 bases and V 1 base, and 2 bases lay outside the gene matches. This CDR3 contains 13 residues. The CDR3, as DNA: TGTGCCAGCAGTTTAGGCGGGACAGGGGAGCAGTACTTC. Translated: CASSLGGTGEQYF.